This T cell receptor beta chain stems from a study of blood T cell repertoires in COVID-19. Germline assignment: CDR1 SGHDN and CDR2 FVKESK. The CDR3 sequence is 17 residues long. Trimming left V 1 base short and J 0 bases short, with 16 bases between. Sequencing was performed with immunoSEQ multiplex PCR; in TCRdb, only in-frame clones are kept and a portion is missing. The data contain more than 300,000 clones, about nine tenths of them singletons. The sample was PBMCs or T cells enriched from blood (not recorded which). The chain uses TRBV14 and TRBJ2-7; D may be TRBD1 (6 bases). This TCR came from a man aged 25 to 40 who had recovered from COVID-19. As DNA, the CDR3 is TGTGCCAGCAGCCAAGCCTCCGGGACACTGAGCTCCTACGAGCAGTACTTC. The encoded protein is CASSQASGTLSSYEQYF.